The 17 T cell receptor beta chains presented below share a single source sample, sequenced in a study of cytomegalovirus exposure and HLA in healthy donors (dated by TCRdb to 2016 to 2017). The method behind the library was the immunoSEQ multiplex PCR assay. For the multiplex PCR, a mixture combining 60 forward primers for TCR Vbeta segments and 13 reverse primers for TCR Jbeta segments was used. TCRdb retrieved this table from immuneACCESS and kept in-frame rearrangements only. Not all clones are present; in checked studies, unresolved V genes account for under half, and no reason is known for the remainder. The table for this sample lists fewer than 200,000 clones; 75% to 85% of them were counted only once. Clones ranked in the top ten supply 4.9% of the sample. The sample was PBMCs. The receptor set was obtained from a woman younger than 30 in good health and CMV-seropositive.

The genes are TRBV19 and TRBJ1-5; the D gene is possibly TRBD1 (6 bases). This CDR3 contains 13 residues. Trimming pared 6 bases from V and 4 bases from J, leaving 10 bases between. The germline gives CDR1 LNHDA, CDR2 SQIVND (reference sequence). The CDR3 protein is CASSDTGNQPQHF. As DNA, the CDR3 is TGTGCCAGTAGCGACACAGGGAATCAGCCCCAGCATTTT.

V gene TRBV16 combines with J gene TRBJ1-5; D is unclear. Germline V gene lookup returns CDR1 KGHSY and CDR2 FQNENV. The CDR3 has 16 residues. V lost 1 base to trimming and J lost 0 bases, with 10 bases between them. The CDR3 bases are TGTGCCAGCAGCCAATGGGCGGGAAATAGCAATCAGCCCCAGCATTTT. This encodes CASSQWAGNSNQPQHF.

The chain employs TRBV4-1 and TRBJ1-1; D unresolved. CDR1 is MGHRA and CDR2 is YSYEKL in the germline V gene. CDR3 length: 13 residues. V shed 1 base and J shed 3 bases, with 6 bases lying between them. This chain's CDR3 is CASSQALYTEAFF. CDR3 nucleotide sequence: TGCGCCAGCAGCCAAGCGTTGTACACTGAAGCTTTCTTT.

Notes on this clone: At one of its ends the junction is not consistent with the germline gene, which may arise from a read error. V gene TRBV2 combines with J gene TRBJ1-3; 7 bases are shared with TRBD1. The CDR3 runs 12 residues. The germline V gene encodes CDR1 SNHLY and CDR2 FYNNEI. CDR3 region: CATGTDGDTIYF. Here the CDR3 DNA reads TGTGCCACCGGGACAGATGGAGACACCATATATTTT.

This clone has more than one count but fewer than ten. The V and J genes are TRBV5-6 and TRBJ1-1; D remains ambiguous. Trimming cost V 0 bases and J 1 base, with 10 bases left between them. Germline assignment: CDR1 SGHDT and CDR2 YYEEEE. This CDR3 is built from 15 residues. This CDR3 is CASSLEVGENTEAFF. DNA for the CDR3: TGTGCCAGCAGCTTGGAGGTCGGGGAGAACACTGAAGCTTTCTTT.

V and J are TRBV5-4 and TRBJ1-1; 8 bases are shared with TRBD1. The CDR3 runs to 17 residues. CDR1 and CDR2 (germline): SGHNT, YYREEE (reference sequence). V lost 4 bases and J lost 0; bases outside the gene matches: 11. The CDR3 protein is CASSPGTGHLMNTEAFF. CDR3 nucleotides: TGTGCCAGCAGCCCTGGGACAGGACATCTCATGAACACTGAAGCTTTCTTT.

The V gene is TRBV6-4, the J gene TRBJ2-3; 13 bases are a match to TRBD2. CDR1 and CDR2 from the germline V gene are MRHNA and SNTAGT. The CDR3 runs to 17 residues. V was clipped by 5 bases and J by 1 base; unmatched bases: 6. This chain's CDR3 is CASSPLAGGPGTDTQYF. CDR3 DNA: TGTGCCAGCAGTCCACTAGCGGGGGGGCCCGGCACAGATACGCAGTATTTT.

With respect to this clone: At one boundary the junction diverges from the germline segment, which might be a read error. The rearrangement joins TRBV25-1 to TRBJ1-2, with D uncertain. The CDR3 loop spans 14 amino acids. The germline V gene encodes CDR1 MGHDK and CDR2 SYGVNS. The CDR3 DNA reads TGTGCCAGCAGTGAACCCGGAGCGGACTATGTCTACACCTTC. Translating it yields CASSEPGADYVYTF.

The chain has TRBV19 and TRBJ2-7; 8 bases are a match to TRBD1. V was pared by 1 base and J by 3 bases, with 5 bases of the junction left unmatched. Looked up from germline, CDR1 is LNHDA and CDR2 is SQIVND (reference sequence). There are 15 residues in the CDR3. CDR3 sequence reads: CASSIGTGRDYEQYF. DNA of the CDR3: TGTGCCAGTAGTATAGGGACAGGGCGCGACTACGAGCAGTACTTC.

CDR3 region: CASKLPKPQGKAHYEQYF. CDR3 DNA sequence: TGTGCCAGCAAGCTCCCCAAGCCACAGGGAAAGGCCCACTACGAGCAGTACTTC. This rearrangement joins TRBV27 to TRBJ2-7, with D maybe TRBD1 (6 bases). CDR3 length: 18 amino acids. The V and J ends lost 7 bases and 3 bases respectively, with 28 bases between them. CDR1 MNHEY and CDR2 SMNVEV come from the germline V gene (reference sequence).

The chain uses TRBV5-6 and TRBJ2-1; 8 nucleotides agree with TRBD2. Germline lookup yields CDR1 SGHDT and CDR2 YYEEEE. The CDR3 runs 16 residues. V shed 3 bases and J 4 bases; nucleotides not matched to a gene: 9. Here the CDR3 reads CASSSTRGGTYNEQFF. In DNA, the CDR3 is TGTGCCAGCAGCTCAACCCGGGGGGGCACTTACAATGAGCAGTTCTTC.

This sequence joins TRBV11-2 and TRBJ2-7; D is possibly TRBD2 (7 bases). V was cut by 7 bases and J by 2 bases, with 18 bases left in between. The CDR3 runs to 15 residues. Germline CDR1 SGHAT, CDR2 FQNNGV. The chain's CDR3 is CASILDPGGTYEQYF. The DNA of the CDR3 is TGTGCCAGCATCTTGGACCCGGGGGGCACCTACGAGCAGTACTTC.

The chain joins TRBV4-3 to TRBJ1-2; no clear D gene. Germline V gives CDR1 LGHNA, CDR2 YSLEER. V lost 0 bases and J lost 3, with 11 bases in between. The CDR3 runs to 15 residues. CDR3 loop: CASSQDREQYYGYTF. The CDR3 DNA is TGCGCCAGCAGCCAAGATAGGGAGCAGTACTATGGCTACACCTTC.

V is TRBV7-2 and J is TRBJ2-7, with D uncertain. V was clipped by 2 bases and J by 4 bases, with 9 bases between them. Looked up from germline, CDR1 is SGHTA and CDR2 is FQGNSA. This CDR3 contains 13 residues. The CDR3 coding sequence is TGTGCCAGCAGCTTATGGGCCCGATACGAGCAGTACTTC. It specifies CASSLWARYEQYF.

This clone has just a few counts. The rearrangement joins TRBV27 to TRBJ2-7, with 9 bases fitting TRBD2. J was trimmed by 2 bases and V by 3 bases; bases with no gene match: 8. The CDR3 runs to 16 residues. The V gene's germline CDR1 is MNHEY and CDR2 SMNVEV (reference sequence). CDR3 sequence reads: CASSFSLAGITYEQYF. CDR3 nucleotide sequence: TGTGCCAGCAGTTTCTCTCTAGCGGGGATTACCTACGAGCAGTACTTC.

The chain is built from TRBV2 and TRBJ2-7; D ambiguous. Germline-derived CDR1 and CDR2 are SNHLY and FYNNEI. The CDR3 has 12 amino acids. V was trimmed by 7 bases and J by 5 bases, leaving 12 bases between them. CDR3 sequence (DNA): TGTGCCAGCAATTCGGTTGGGCACGAGCAGTACTTC. It is translated as CASNSVGHEQYF.

This chain connects TRBV25-1 to TRBJ2-7; D not resolved. V lost 4 bases to trimming and J lost 2 bases, with 9 bases between them. The length of the CDR3 is 13 residues. The germline V gene has CDR1 MGHDK and CDR2 SYGVNS. The CDR3 reads CASSVSPAYEQYF. The CDR3 DNA follows: TGTGCCAGCAGTGTCTCTCCGGCCTACGAGCAGTACTTC.